A selection of T cell receptor beta chains follows, all from one sample in a study of cytomegalovirus exposure and HLA in healthy donors. The method was immunoSEQ multiplex PCR; TCRdb's version includes in-frame clones alone and lacks a portion of them. The sample includes 200,000 to 250,000 clones, 82% seen only once; the top ten take more than 5%. Sequencing was carried out using PBMCs. These receptors all stem from a woman in her thirties or forties in good health and CMV-seropositive. Both conserved end residues are part of each CDR3. Each record gives: D gene, V gene, J gene, clone size, CDR3 DNA, CDR3 protein. D genes are given only for firm matches. Some rows mark clone size as missing; the rest say once, few, many or name a class of expanded clone.

d_call: TRBD1; v_call: TRBV5-4; j_call: TRBJ1-2; clone_size: NA; cdr3_nt: TGTGCCAGCAGCTTCACAGGGGTTAACTATGGCTACACCTTC; cdr3_aa: CASSFTGVNYGYTF
d_call: NA; v_call: TRBV7-2; j_call: TRBJ1-2; clone_size: NA; cdr3_nt: TGTGCCAGCAGCTTAGATCCAGCGAACTATGGCTACACCTTC; cdr3_aa: CASSLDPANYGYTF
d_call: TRBD2; v_call: TRBV10-3; j_call: TRBJ2-5; clone_size: NA; cdr3_nt: TGTGCCATCAGTGTTGGGGGACTAGCGGGAGAGACCCAGTACTTC; cdr3_aa: CAISVGGLAGETQYF
d_call: NA; v_call: TRBV6-1; j_call: TRBJ1-1; clone_size: once; cdr3_nt: TGTGCCAGCAGTTCACCGGGTTCGGGGAACACTGAAGCTTTCTTT; cdr3_aa: CASSSPGSGNTEAFF
d_call: NA; v_call: TRBV4-3; j_call: TRBJ2-1; clone_size: once; cdr3_nt: TGCGCCAGCAGCCAAGATTCGGAGGGGTGGAATGAGCAGTTCTTC; cdr3_aa: CASSQDSEGWNEQFF
d_call: TRBD1; v_call: TRBV7-3; j_call: TRBJ1-2; clone_size: NA; cdr3_nt: TGTGCCAGCAGCATGGACAGGGGCTCCTATGGCTACACCTTC; cdr3_aa: CASSMDRGSYGYTF
d_call: NA; v_call: TRBV7-2; j_call: TRBJ1-2; clone_size: NA; cdr3_nt: TGTGCCAGCAGCTTATTTGGAGGGGAAAGCTATGGCTACACCTTC; cdr3_aa: CASSLFGGESYGYTF
d_call: TRBD2; v_call: TRBV11-3; j_call: TRBJ2-2; clone_size: NA; cdr3_nt: TGTGCCAGCAGCTTGCTAGCGGGAGGCCCCGGGGAGCTGTTTTTT; cdr3_aa: CASSLLAGGPGELFF
d_call: TRBD2; v_call: TRBV30; j_call: TRBJ2-1; clone_size: NA; cdr3_nt: TGTGCCTGGGGGACTAGCTTCTCCTACAATGAGCAGTTCTTC; cdr3_aa: CAWGTSFSYNEQFF
d_call: NA; v_call: TRBV5-1; j_call: TRBJ2-1; clone_size: NA; cdr3_nt: TGCGCCAGCAGACGTACAGGGAGCTCCTACAATGAGCAGTTCTTC; cdr3_aa: CASRRTGSSYNEQFF
d_call: NA; v_call: TRBV30; j_call: TRBJ1-3; clone_size: NA; cdr3_nt: TGTGCCTGGAGCCGGGGAACCATATATTTT; cdr3_aa: CAWSRGTIYF
d_call: NA; v_call: TRBV4-1; j_call: TRBJ2-1; clone_size: NA; cdr3_nt: TGCGCCAGCAGCCAAGTGTACGGGAAAGGGAATGAGCAGTTCTTC; cdr3_aa: CASSQVYGKGNEQFF
d_call: TRBD2; v_call: TRBV4-3; j_call: TRBJ2-4; clone_size: NA; cdr3_nt: TGCGCCAGCAGCCCGTCCGGGACTAGAGGGGGGGGGAACATTCAGTACTTC; cdr3_aa: CASSPSGTRGGGNIQYF
d_call: TRBD1; v_call: TRBV19; j_call: TRBJ1-1; clone_size: NA; cdr3_nt: TGTGCCAGTCTTAAAAACCGGGACAGGGTGTACACTGAAGCTTTCTTT; cdr3_aa: CASLKNRDRVYTEAFF
d_call: TRBD1; v_call: TRBV6-4; j_call: TRBJ1-2; clone_size: NA; cdr3_nt: TGTGCCAGCAGCCCGGGACAGGGGGTCAATGGCTACACCTTC; cdr3_aa: CASSPGQGVNGYTF
d_call: NA; v_call: TRBV2; j_call: TRBJ2-3; clone_size: NA; cdr3_nt: TGTGCCAGCAGTTCGGCTAGCCGGGTCACAGATACGCAGTATTTT; cdr3_aa: CASSSASRVTDTQYF
d_call: NA; v_call: TRBV5-1; j_call: TRBJ1-2; clone_size: NA; cdr3_nt: TGCGCCAGCAGCTTGACACGGGGGACGGGGTGGAGTGGCTACACCTTC; cdr3_aa: CASSLTRGTGWSGYTF
d_call: NA; v_call: TRBV19; j_call: TRBJ2-2; clone_size: NA; cdr3_nt: TGTGCCAGTAGTGGCCAGCGGGACACCGGGGAGCTGTTTTTT; cdr3_aa: CASSGQRDTGELFF
d_call: TRBD1; v_call: TRBV6-6; j_call: TRBJ2-7; clone_size: NA; cdr3_nt: TGTGCCAGCAGGGGGACAGGGCCCTACGAGCAGTACTTC; cdr3_aa: CASRGTGPYEQYF
d_call: TRBD1; v_call: TRBV25-1; j_call: TRBJ2-2; clone_size: NA; cdr3_nt: TGTGCCAGCAGTGAATATAGCTCCTCAGGCAGGGGGGGGGAGCTGTTTTTT; cdr3_aa: CASSEYSSSGRGGELFF
d_call: NA; v_call: TRBV2; j_call: TRBJ2-3; clone_size: NA; cdr3_nt: TGTGCCAGCAGCCGACTAGAGAGCACAGATACGCAGTATTTT; cdr3_aa: CASSRLESTDTQYF
d_call: TRBD1; v_call: TRBV29-1; j_call: TRBJ1-2; clone_size: NA; cdr3_nt: TGCAGCGTTGGAGGTGGGGACAGTGGATCTCTTAGGGGCTACACCTTC; cdr3_aa: CSVGGGDSGSLRGYTF
d_call: NA; v_call: TRBV6-5; j_call: TRBJ2-7; clone_size: NA; cdr3_nt: TGTGCCAGCAGTTACTCTTACTCGGGGAGCTCCTACGAGCAGTACTTC; cdr3_aa: CASSYSYSGSSYEQYF
d_call: NA; v_call: TRBV7-8; j_call: TRBJ1-2; clone_size: NA; cdr3_nt: TGTGCCAGCAGCTTATTCGTACGGGGAGGGGACTATGGCTACACCTTC; cdr3_aa: CASSLFVRGGDYGYTF
d_call: NA; v_call: TRBV4-3; j_call: TRBJ2-7; clone_size: NA; cdr3_nt: TGCGCCAGCAGCCAAGGTAGGGGAAGCTACGAGCAGTACTTC; cdr3_aa: CASSQGRGSYEQYF
d_call: NA; v_call: TRBV6-1; j_call: TRBJ1-3; clone_size: NA; cdr3_nt: TGTGCCAGCAGTGAAGGTTTCAGGGGTGGCGGAAACACCATATATTTT; cdr3_aa: CASSEGFRGGGNTIYF
d_call: TRBD1; v_call: TRBV5-4; j_call: TRBJ1-2; clone_size: NA; cdr3_nt: TGTGCCAGCAGTTCCGGGACAGGGGTTTCTAACTATGGCTACACCTTC; cdr3_aa: CASSSGTGVSNYGYTF
d_call: TRBD1; v_call: TRBV5-5; j_call: TRBJ1-5; clone_size: NA; cdr3_nt: TGTGCCAGCAGCTCCGCAAGGGACAGGTCGTACCAGCCCCAGCATTTT; cdr3_aa: CASSSARDRSYQPQHF
d_call: TRBD2; v_call: TRBV19; j_call: TRBJ2-1; clone_size: NA; cdr3_nt: TGTGCCAGTAGTCCCCGCCCCTTTTGGACTAGCGGGGACTATGAGCAGTTCTTC; cdr3_aa: CASSPRPFWTSGDYEQFF
d_call: NA; v_call: TRBV7-3; j_call: TRBJ1-1; clone_size: NA; cdr3_nt: TGTGCCAGCAGCTCAGGGTTAGCAGCTGAAGCTTTCTTT; cdr3_aa: CASSSGLAAEAFF
d_call: TRBD1; v_call: TRBV7-2; j_call: TRBJ2-1; clone_size: NA; cdr3_nt: TGTGCCAGCAGCTTAGAAAACCCCTCGGGACAGCCTTACAATGAGCAGTTCTTC; cdr3_aa: CASSLENPSGQPYNEQFF
d_call: NA; v_call: TRBV6-5; j_call: TRBJ1-1; clone_size: NA; cdr3_nt: TGTGCCAGCATTCGACGGGGTGGGAACACTGAAGCTTTCTTT; cdr3_aa: CASIRRGGNTEAFF